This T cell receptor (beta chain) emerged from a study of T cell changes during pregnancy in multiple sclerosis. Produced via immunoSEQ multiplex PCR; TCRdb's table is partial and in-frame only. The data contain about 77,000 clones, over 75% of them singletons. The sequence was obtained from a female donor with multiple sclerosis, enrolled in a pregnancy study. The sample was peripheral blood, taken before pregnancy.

CDR3 bases: TGCAGCGTTGTAGTGGTCTCCACCTCGGATGAGCAGTTCTTC. It yields the protein CSVVVVSTSDEQFF. V is TRBV29-1 and J is TRBJ2-1; D is uncertain. This CDR3 spans 14 amino acids. Deletions cut 4 bases from V and 8 bases from J, with 18 bases between. CDR1 and CDR2 (germline): SQVTM, ANQGSEA.